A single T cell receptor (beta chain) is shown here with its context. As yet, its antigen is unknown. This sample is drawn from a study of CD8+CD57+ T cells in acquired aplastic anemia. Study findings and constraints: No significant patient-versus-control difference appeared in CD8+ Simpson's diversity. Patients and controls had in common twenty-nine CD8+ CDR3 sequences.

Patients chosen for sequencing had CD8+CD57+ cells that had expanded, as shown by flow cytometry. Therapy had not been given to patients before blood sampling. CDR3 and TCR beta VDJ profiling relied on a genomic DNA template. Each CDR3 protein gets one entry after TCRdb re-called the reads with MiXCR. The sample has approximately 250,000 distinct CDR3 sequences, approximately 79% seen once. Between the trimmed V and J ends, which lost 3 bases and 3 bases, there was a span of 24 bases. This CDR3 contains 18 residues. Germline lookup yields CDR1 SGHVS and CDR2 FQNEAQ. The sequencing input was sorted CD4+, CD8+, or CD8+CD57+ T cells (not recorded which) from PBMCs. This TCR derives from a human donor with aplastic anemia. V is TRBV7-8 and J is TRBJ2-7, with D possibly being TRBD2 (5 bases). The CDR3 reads CASSFPPGRTAQYYEQYV. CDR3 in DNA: TGTGCCAGCAGCTTTCCGCCAGGCCGGACTGCCCAGTACTACGAGCAGTACGTC.